The present entry profiles one T cell receptor beta chain with its context. Its antigen specificity is not known. No base quality information exists; no much larger clone differs at one position. The immunoSEQ assay at survey resolution was used to sequence TCRbeta rearrangements from genomic DNA. For the original study's pipeline: A lowest detectable productive clonotype frequency of 2.59 x 10-5 was observed in the TCR sequencing data. Only productive TCRbeta rearrangements, meaning sequences that were complete and in-frame, were kept for the analyses. Clonality for each sample was calculated as Simpson clonality in the immunoSEQ Analyzer version 3.0. Clones were binned by frequency as very rare, small, medium, large (1-20%) or hyperexpanded (>20%). Generation probabilities were estimated with OLGA 1.2.3, V-gene circos plots were made with VDJtools, specificities were searched in VDJdb, and CDR3 motifs were identified with GLIPH. As stored in TCRdb, this immuneACCESS dataset retains in-frame rearrangements with V and J assigned. A fraction of the clones does not appear; measured against another copy, unresolved V genes explain less than half of the discrepancy, and the remainder lacks a known reason. V and J calls plus clone size are reproduced from that table; the DNA served to infer D and trimming. Here the sample has about 24,000 clones; 78% occur a single time. Clones ranked in the top ten supply roughly 0.4% of the sample.

The data derive from a study of STAT5B mutations in CD4+ large granular lymphocyte leukemia (dated by TCRdb to between 2021 and 2024). Regarding the study in general: Among healthy controls, the CDR3 'QG' motif was associated with a particular HLA allele. Flow cytometry on FACSCanto II or FACSVerse showed that the purified fractions were more than 95% pure among lymphocytes. The study compared the TCRbeta repertoires of patients with CD4+ T-cell large granular lymphocyte leukemia against those of healthy blood donors. Broad study findings and their caveats: Enrichment of TRBV06-family usage was observed among the top patient clones (8/27) relative to healthy controls (2/35). Compared with healthy CD4+ repertoires, CD4-sorted patient repertoires appeared more clonal, and this difference remained even after the putative leukemic clones were removed. Each patient's main leukemic clonotypes were private, but approximately 23% of these clonotypes showed up at low frequency in the non-leukemic repertoires of other patients. Data were not HLA-matched; higher clonality in CD4+ versus CD8+ T-LGLL could reflect the relatively small sample size.

The healthy control group was made up of around 38 blood donors, and the Finnish Red Cross blood service supplied their buffy coats. All TCR-sequenced material derived from peripheral blood: patient blood samples and healthy donor buffy coats. Peripheral blood mononuclear cells were isolated by Ficoll-Hypaque gradient centrifugation. Magnetic purification was used to isolate CD4+ cells from the buffy coats of the healthy controls. The Gentra Puregene Cell and Tissue kit was used to extract genomic DNA, and a Qubit 2.0 fluorometer was used to measure the amount of genomic DNA. The CDR3, cysteine through phenylalanine, is 14 amino acids long. Of the read, only the CDR3 DNA is kept; its 42 bases are in frame from base 1. CDR1 MGHRA and CDR2 YSYEKL were looked up in the germline V gene. Trimming takes 0 bases from V and 5 bases from J, and the germline ends sit 10 bases apart.

The rearranged chain carries TRBV4-1 and TRBJ1-1, with TRBD1 as a weak D call on 5 bases. Input material: CD4+ T cells from blood buffy coats. This receptor was taken from a human donor in good health. The nucleotide sequence is TGCGCCAGCAGCCAAGAGCCAGGGCGGACTGAAGCTTTCTTT. This encodes CASSQEPGRTEAFF.